The present entry profiles one T cell receptor (beta chain) with its context. Its specificity is unknown. An end of the junction differs from the germline gene, which may be a read error. This entry belongs to a study of response to subunit inactivated influenza vaccine. General study results and limits: Each seasonal influenza vaccination recruits few new T cells, the authors suggested.

TCRdb re-called the RT-PCR reads through MiXCR, storing one row per CDR3 protein. The table includes roughly 670,000 distinct CDR3 sequences, 14% detected once. This CDR3 region has 15 residues. This sequence joins TRBV12-3 or TRBV12-4 and TRBJ2-2, with TRBD1 as a possible D gene (6 bases). The TCR originated in a middle-aged man who received an inactivated influenza vaccine. Sample: PBMCs from blood, taken 14 days before vaccination. As DNA, the CDR3 is TGTACCAGCAGTGACGGACAGATTAACACCGGGGAGCTGTTTTTT. This gives the protein CTSSDGQINTGELFF.